This TCR beta chain derives from a study of OX40 agonist ivuxolimab in advanced cancers. Study context: Age averaged around 54 years (range about 20 to 80), and around 78% were male. Among those treated, three patients had partial responses, one with hepatocellular carcinoma and two with cutaneous melanoma.

Comment on this clone: What it recognizes is unknown.

Study-level results: Blood T cells, both CD4+ and CD8+, expanded clonally by week 6 at 0.1 to 3.0 mg/kg. In CD8+ T cells, expanded clones were on average more numerous than in CD4+.

Sequenced by immunoSEQ multiplex PCR; TCRdb stores in-frame clones only, minus some. The sample holds 90,000 to 95,000 clones, around 87% seen once. This CDR3 contains 16 residues. V lost 1 base and J 2 bases, leaving 15 bases between the germline ends. CDR1 is LGHNA, CDR2 YNFKEQ, per germline. The source of this sequence is an adult with an advanced solid tumor such as melanoma, head and neck, liver or kidney cancer. The genes are TRBV4-2 and TRBJ2-7; TRBD1 or TRBD2 may be the D gene (7 bases each). This specimen consisted of CD4+ or CD8+ T cells sorted from blood, obtained in a trial of the OX40 agonist ivuxolimab. CDR3 sequence (DNA): TGTGCCAGCAGCCAAGCAGCGGGACAGAGTCCCTACGAGCAGTACTTC. This gives the protein CASSQAAGQSPYEQYF.